This T cell receptor (beta chain) was identified in a study of blood T cell repertoires in COVID-19. The repertoire was sequenced with immunoSEQ multiplex PCR; TCRdb's copy has only in-frame clones and lacks some. Here the sample spans approximately 300,000 clones, about 89% being singletons. The TCR sequence derives from a man aged 35 to 55 with acute or convalescent COVID-19. The sample was peripheral blood.

The CDR3 DNA reads as TGTGCCAGCAGTGAAGTTCAGGCCGCCTACGAGCAGTACTTC. Translation gives CASSEVQAAYEQYF. V usage is TRBV6-1 and J usage is TRBJ2-7; D gene uncertain. Trimming stripped 1 base from V and 2 bases from J, with 9 bases between. The CDR3 length is 14 residues. Looked up from germline, CDR1 is MNHNS and CDR2 is SASEGT.